This is a list of T cell receptor beta chains from one sample in a study of regulatory T cells in long-lasting Graves disease. Each CDR3 protein is one row after TCRdb ran MiXCR on the multiplex PCR reads. The data contain about 420,000 distinct CDR3 sequences, about 15% of them singletons. Another study also made use of these data, one on T cells in Graves' hyperthyroidism and ophthalmopathy.

The sample was peripheral blood mononuclear cells (PBMCs), taken at new diagnosis, from a patient treated with antithyroid drugs. The receptors here all came from a woman aged 18-29 years with Graves disease. The CDR3 runs from the conserved cysteine through the conserved F or W. A D gene is named only where the DNA matches it firmly. Size tells how often a clone was seen (once, few, many) or the class of an expanded clone, and some rows leave it out.

>many|14|TRBJ1-2|TRBV28|TRBD1
TGTGCCAGCACCCCGGGACAGGGGGTACATGGCTACACCTTC
CASTPGQGVHGYTF
>many|18|TRBJ2-7|TRBV6-2/TRBV6-3|TRBD2
TGTGCCAGCAGGCGTCCGGGAGTCGGGACTAGCGGGACCTACGAGCAGTACTTC
CASRRPGVGTSGTYEQYF
>many|15|TRBJ2-3|TRBV20-1|TRBD2
TGCAGTGCCGGGAGGCTAGCGGGGAGCACAGATACGCAGTATTTT
CSAGRLAGSTDTQYF
>.|19|TRBJ2-6|TRBV18|TRBD1
TGTGCCAGCTCACCGCCCAGACAGACAGGGGGTGTGGGGGCCAACGTCCTGACTTTC
CASSPPRQTGGVGANVLTF
>few|18|TRBJ2-3|TRBV7-2|TRBD1
TGTGCCAGCAGCTCTACCCACCGGACAGGGGCGGCCACAGATACGCAGTATTTT
CASSSTHRTGAATDTQYF
>many|15|TRBJ2-3|TRBV7-9|.
TGTGCCAGCAGCTTAGGTTACGGGAGCACAGATACGCAGTATTTT
CASSLGYGSTDTQYF
>few|14|TRBJ1-2|TRBV25-1|.
TGTGCCAGCAGTGAATCTTGGGGGCTTGAAGGCTACACCTTC
CASSESWGLEGYTF
>many|15|TRBJ2-7|TRBV6-1|.
TGTGCCAGCAGTGTTGAGGCCAAAAACTCCTACGAGCAGTACTTC
CASSVEAKNSYEQYF
>few|14|TRBJ2-1|TRBV7-3|TRBD2
TGTGCCAGCAGCCCCCACGGGGAGGGGTATGAGCAGTTCTTC
CASSPHGEGYEQFF
>many|14|TRBJ2-7|TRBV27|TRBD1
TGTGCCACCTCGGACCGGGACAGACCCTACGAGCAGTACTTC
CATSDRDRPYEQYF
>.|13|TRBJ1-3|TRBV20-1|.
TGCAGTGCCGAGGACCTCTCTGGAAACACCATATATTTT
CSAEDLSGNTIYF
>many|12|TRBJ1-5|TRBV15|.
TGTGCCACCAGCCCCGGGGCTTTTGGCCAGCATTTT
CATSPGAFGQHF
>many|15|TRBJ2-7|TRBV20-1|TRBD2
TGCAGTGCTAGCGGGGGGAGGGGCTCGAACTACGAGCAGTACTTC
CSASGGRGSNYEQYF
>many|13|TRBJ2-3|TRBV7-2|.
TGTGCCAGCAGCCCGCCGGTAACAGATACGCAGTATTTT
CASSPPVTDTQYF
>.|14|TRBJ2-6|TRBV19|.
TGTGCCAGTAGACCAGGTATTAGGGCCAACGTCCTGACTTTC
CASRPGIRANVLTF
>few|15|TRBJ2-2|TRBV7-2|.
TGTGCCAGCAGCTTGGGCTCCTGGGAATCCGGGGAGCTGTTTTTT
CASSLGSWESGELFF
>many|18|TRBJ1-5|TRBV7-2|TRBD1
TGTGCCAGCAGCTTAGTGTCAGGGGGCCTAACCGGGTACCAGCCCCAGCATTTT
CASSLVSGGLTGYQPQHF
>many|13|TRBJ2-7|TRBV3-1|.
TGTGCCAGCAGCCAACCCCCGGTATACGAGCAGTACTTC
CASSQPPVYEQYF
>.|13|TRBJ1-4|TRBV7-2|.
TGTGCCAGCAGTACTTTTAGCGATGAAAAACTGTTTTTT
CASSTFSDEKLFF
>.|14|TRBJ2-1|TRBV7-3|.
TGTGCCAGCAGCTTCAACAGGGAACACAATGAGCAGTTCTTC
CASSFNREHNEQFF
>few|17|TRBJ1-6|TRBV6-5|TRBD1
TGTGCCAGCAGTTACTCGATACTAGGACAGGGGGGTTCACCCCTCCACTTT
CASSYSILGQGGSPLHF
>many|16|TRBJ2-1|TRBV5-5|TRBD2
TGTGCCAGCAGCTTGCGGACTAGCGGAGCCTACAATGAGCAGTTCTTC
CASSLRTSGAYNEQFF
>few|14|TRBJ2-4|TRBV30|.
TGTGCCTGGGGGAGGGGGGGAGCCAAAAACATTCAGTACTTC
CAWGRGGAKNIQYF
>many|14|TRBJ2-1|TRBV7-6|.
TGTGCCAGCAGCTTGTCAGGGTTCGAAAATGAGCAGTTCTTC
CASSLSGFENEQFF
>.|14|TRBJ1-4|TRBV6-1|TRBD1
TGTGCCAGCAGGGGGACAGCAACTAATGAAAAACTGTTTTTT
CASRGTATNEKLFF
>few|14|TRBJ2-7|TRBV10-2|.
TGCGCCAGCAGTGAGTCTCGATACTCCTACGAGCAGTACTTC
CASSESRYSYEQYF
>many|15|TRBJ2-1|TRBV12-3/TRBV12-4|TRBD1
TGTGCCAGCAGCCCTAGGACAGGGGCCCCCAATGAGCAGTTCTTC
CASSPRTGAPNEQFF